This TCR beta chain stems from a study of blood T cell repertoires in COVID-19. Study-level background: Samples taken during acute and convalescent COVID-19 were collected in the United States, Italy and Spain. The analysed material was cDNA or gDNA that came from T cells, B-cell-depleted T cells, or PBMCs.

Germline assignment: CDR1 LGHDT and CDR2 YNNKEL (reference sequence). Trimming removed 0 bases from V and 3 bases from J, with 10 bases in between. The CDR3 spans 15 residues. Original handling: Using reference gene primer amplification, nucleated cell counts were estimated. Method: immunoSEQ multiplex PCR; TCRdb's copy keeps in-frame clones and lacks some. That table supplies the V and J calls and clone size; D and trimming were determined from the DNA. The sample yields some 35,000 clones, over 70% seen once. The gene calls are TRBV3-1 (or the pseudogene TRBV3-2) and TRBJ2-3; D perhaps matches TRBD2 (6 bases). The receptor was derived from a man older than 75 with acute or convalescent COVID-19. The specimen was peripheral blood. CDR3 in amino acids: CASSQDAGITDTQYF. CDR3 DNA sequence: TGTGCCAGCAGCCAAGACGCGGGGATTACAGATACGCAGTATTTT.